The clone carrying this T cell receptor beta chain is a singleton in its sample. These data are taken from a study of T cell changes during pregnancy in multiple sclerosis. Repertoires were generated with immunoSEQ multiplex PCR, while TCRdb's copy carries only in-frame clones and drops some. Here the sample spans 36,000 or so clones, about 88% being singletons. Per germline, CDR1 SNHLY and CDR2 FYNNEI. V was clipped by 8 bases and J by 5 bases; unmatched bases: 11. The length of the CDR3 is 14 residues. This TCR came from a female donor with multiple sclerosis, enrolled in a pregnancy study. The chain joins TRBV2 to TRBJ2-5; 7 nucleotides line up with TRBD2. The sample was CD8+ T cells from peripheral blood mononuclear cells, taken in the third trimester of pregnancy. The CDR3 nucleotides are TGTGCCAGCTGCGGGAGCAGCGGGTTGGAGACCCAGTACTTC. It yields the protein CASCGSSGLETQYF. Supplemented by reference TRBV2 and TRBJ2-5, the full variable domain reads EPEVTQTPSHQVTQMGQEVILRCVPISNHLYFYWYRQILGQKVEFLVSFYNNEISEKSEIFDDQFSVERPDGSNFTLKIRSTKLEDSAMYFCASCGSSGLETQYFGPGTRLLVL.